This T cell receptor beta chain was recorded in a study of T cells in women clearing cervical HPV infection. The overall study: HLA type stays a possible confounder, typing being limited.

Germline CDR1 and CDR2: LGHNA and YNFKEQ. The CDR3 runs to 17 residues. The ends were cut back, 0 bases at V and 2 bases at J, with 17 bases in the middle. Libraries were prepared by immunoSEQ multiplex PCR; TCRdb keeps only in-frame clonotypes and omits some of them. Its table lists 15,000 or so clones. Study observations and caveats: CIN3+ cases had significantly higher TCR repertoire richness than controls, but evenness did not differ. Richness differences could reflect unmeasured T-cell content per sample.

Comments on this clone: The antigen remains unidentified. The read comes to an end 3 residues before the CDR3 does, leaving the germline J gene to fill in the end.

The sequence derives from a woman between 18 and 70 years old with a cervical HPV16 infection that either progressed to CIN3+ or cleared (not recorded which). Sample: blood buffy coat. The chain carries TRBV4-2 and TRBJ2-7, with a weak D call TRBD2 (6 bases). The CDR3 is CASSQDGSGALTYEQYF. Incomplete CDR3 DNA: TGTGCCAGCAGCCAAGATGGTAGCGGAGCCTTAACCTACGAG.